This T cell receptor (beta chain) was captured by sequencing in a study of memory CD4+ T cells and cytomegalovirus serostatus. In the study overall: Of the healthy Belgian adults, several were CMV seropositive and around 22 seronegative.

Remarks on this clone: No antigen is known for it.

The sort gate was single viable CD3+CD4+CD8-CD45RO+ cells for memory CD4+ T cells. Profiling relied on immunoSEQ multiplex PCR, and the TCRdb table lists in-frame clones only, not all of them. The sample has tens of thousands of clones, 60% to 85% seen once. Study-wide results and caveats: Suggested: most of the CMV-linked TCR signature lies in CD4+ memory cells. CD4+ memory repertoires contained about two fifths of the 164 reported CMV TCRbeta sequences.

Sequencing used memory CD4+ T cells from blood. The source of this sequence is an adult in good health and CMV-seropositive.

CDR3 DNA sequence: TGTGCCAGCAGTGTCGGGCCTGAGGAGATTAATGAAAAACTGTTTTTT. It encodes CASSVGPEEINEKLFF. The J gene is TRBJ1-4, the V gene TRBV6-1; D unclear. The V end lost 4 bases, the J end lost 4 bases, and 16 bases lay between the germline ends. The CDR3 has 16 amino acids. From germline, CDR1 is MNHNS and CDR2 SASEGT.